Presented here are 32 T cell receptor beta chains from one specimen sequenced in a study of STAT5B mutations in CD4+ large granular lymphocyte leukemia. Some clones are missing from TCRdb's copy, which holds only in-frame ones; the method was immunoSEQ multiplex PCR. The profile shows 40,000 to 45,000 clones, 84% of them singletons. Specimen: CD4+ T cells from blood buffy coats. The source is a human donor in good health.

The J gene is TRBJ2-3, the V gene TRBV7-6, with D unclear. This CDR3 spans 12 amino acids. From germline, CDR1 is SGHVS and CDR2 FNYEAQ. The ends were cut back, 4 bases at V and 5 bases at J, with 7 bases in the middle. The CDR3 region is CASSSPLDTQYF. CDR3 DNA sequence: TGTGCCAGCAGCTCACCGCTAGATACGCAGTATTTT.

The rearrangement links TRBV7-2 to TRBJ1-4; D call uncertain. The V and J ends lost 2 bases and 7 bases respectively, with 8 bases between them. The CDR3 contains 13 residues. Germline CDR1 and CDR2: SGHTA and FQGNSA. CDR3 DNA: TGTGCCAGCAGCTTATTGGCAGCTGAAAAACTGTTTTTT. It yields the protein CASSLLAAEKLFF.

The CDR3 here is CAISDPGRKFADTQYF. The CDR3, as DNA: TGTGCCATCAGTGATCCGGGTCGAAAGTTTGCAGATACGCAGTATTTT. The gene calls are TRBV10-3 and TRBJ2-3; unclear D gene. V gave up 3 bases and J gave up 4 bases, with 17 bases separating them. The CDR3 totals 16 residues. Per germline, CDR1 ENHRY and CDR2 SYGVKD.

The rearrangement joins TRBV11-2 to TRBJ1-6, with a possible D match to TRBD1 (5 bases). Trimming removed 7 bases from V and 10 bases from J, with 14 bases in between. The CDR3 has 13 residues. The germline V gene encodes CDR1 SGHAT and CDR2 FQNNGV. DNA of the CDR3: TGTGCCAGCAACCTACAGGATAGGTCACCCCTCCACTTT. It codes for CASNLQDRSPLHF. Full variable domain (outside the CDR3, taken from reference TRBV11-2 and TRBJ1-6): EAGVAQSPRYKIIEKRQSVAFWCNPISGHATLYWYQQILGQGPKLLIQFQNNGVVDDSQLPKDRFSAERLKGVDSTLKIQPAKLEDSAVYLCASNLQDRSPLHFGNGTRLTVT.

This clone has only a few counts. The chain's CDR3 is CASSPKSGLDAYGYTF. CDR3 coding DNA: TGTGCCAGCTCACCTAAATCAGGGTTAGATGCCTATGGCTACACCTTC. This chain uses TRBV18 with TRBJ1-2, with D tentatively TRBD1 (5 bases). Trimming stripped 3 bases from V and 4 bases from J, with 18 bases between. The CDR3 is made up of 16 amino acids. Germline CDR1 and CDR2: KGHSH and LQKENI.

CDR3 nucleotide sequence: TGTGCCAGCAAGCGCCAAACTAACACCGGGGAGCTGTTTTTT. Translation: CASKRQTNTGELFF. The chain recombines TRBV6-4 with TRBJ2-2; no clear D. The V gene lost 7 bases and the J gene lost 2 bases, with 11 bases spanning the gap. The germline V gene encodes CDR1 MRHNA and CDR2 SNTAGT. The CDR3 is 14 residues long.

The rearrangement uses TRBV7-3 and TRBJ2-7; 7 bases fit TRBD2. This CDR3 spans 13 amino acids. The V and J ends lost 1 base and 6 bases, in that order; junction bases with no gene match: 3. Looked up from germline, CDR1 is SGHTA and CDR2 is FQGTGA. The chain's CDR3 is CASSLNPGGEQYF. The CDR3 DNA reads as TGTGCCAGCAGCTTAAATCCGGGGGGCGAGCAGTACTTC. Full variable domain (outside the CDR3, taken from reference TRBV7-3 and TRBJ2-7): GAGVSQTPSNKVTEKGKYVELRCDPISGHTALYWYRQSLGQGPEFLIYFQGTGAADDSGLPNDRFFAVRPEGSVSTLKIQRTERGDSAVYLCASSLNPGGEQYFGPGTRLTVT.

This clone was detected a few times. The chain carries TRBV4-3 and TRBJ2-7, with 7 positions matching TRBD1. The CDR3 has 15 residues. Germline trimming cut 1 base from V and 6 bases from J; bases unmatched to any gene: 9. Looked up from germline, CDR1 is LGHNA and CDR2 is YSLEER. The DNA for the CDR3 is TGCGCCAGCAGCCAAGTTTCTTTACAGGGGTTCGAGCAGTACTTC. Translating gives CASSQVSLQGFEQYF.

The CDR3 here is CASSLDRAKNIQYF. CDR3 coding DNA: TGTGCCAGCAGCTTGGACAGGGCCAAAAACATTCAGTACTTC. V and J are TRBV5-4 and TRBJ2-4, with D possibly being TRBD1 (5 bases). The germline gives CDR1 SGHNT, CDR2 YYREEE (reference sequence). The CDR3 is 14 residues long. The ends were cut back, 0 bases at V and 1 base at J, with 5 bases in the middle.

The chain is built from TRBV6-6 and TRBJ1-2, with D possibly matching TRBD1 (6 bases). The CDR3 length is 15 residues. Germline CDR1 MNHNY, CDR2 SVGAGI (reference sequence). The V gene lost 0 bases and the J gene lost 3 bases, with 11 bases spanning the gap. The CDR3 spells CASSYSIGQYYGYTF. CDR3 nucleotides: TGTGCCAGCAGTTACTCGATTGGACAGTACTATGGCTACACCTTC.

CDR3 DNA sequence: TGTGCCAGCAGCGTACGTCTGGGCGAAAAACTGTTTTTT. This sequence encodes CASSVRLGEKLFF. V gene TRBV9 combines with J gene TRBJ1-4; D is unclear. V lost 1 base and J lost 8, with 9 bases in between. CDR1 is SGDLS and CDR2 is YYNGEE in the germline V gene. CDR3 length: 13 amino acids.

The rearrangement links TRBV2 to TRBJ1-5, with a possible D match to TRBD1 (5 bases). The CDR3 sequence is 14 residues long. V dropped 7 bases and J dropped 2 bases, with 12 bases sitting between them. The V gene's germline CDR1 is SNHLY and CDR2 FYNNEI. The DNA of the CDR3 is TGTGCCAGCAATCCAGGGAACCGCAATCAGCCCCAGCATTTT. It is translated as CASNPGNRNQPQHF.

The chain employs TRBV7-9 and TRBJ1-1; 7 bases match TRBD1. The germline V gene has CDR1 SEHNR and CDR2 FQNEAQ (reference sequence). V shed 6 bases and J 4 bases; nucleotides not matched to a gene: 14. This CDR3 comprises 16 residues. The CDR3 nucleotides read TGTGCCAGCAGGCCCCCGGGACCCCAGGGGGGCACTGAAGCTTTCTTT. Translated, it gives CASRPPGPQGGTEAFF.

The V and J genes are TRBV7-7 and TRBJ2-5; no clear D gene. CDR3 length equals 15 residues. The V end lost 1 base, the J end lost 1 base, and 10 bases lay between the germline ends. From germline, CDR1 is SSHAT and CDR2 FNYEAQ (reference sequence). CDR3 residues: CASSLVAAVQETQYF. The DNA of the CDR3 is TGTGCCAGCAGCTTAGTGGCAGCCGTCCAAGAGACCCAGTACTTC.

The rearrangement joins TRBV27 to TRBJ1-2; a weak D match, TRBD1 (5 bases). The CDR3 consists of 14 residues. Looked up from germline, CDR1 is MNHEY and CDR2 is SMNVEV (reference sequence). Trimming stripped 5 bases from V and 0 bases from J, with 10 bases between. The CDR3 is CASSPGGANYGYTF. The CDR3 DNA reads as TGTGCCAGCAGTCCAGGAGGGGCTAACTATGGCTACACCTTC.

This rearrangement joins TRBV28 to TRBJ1-2; unclear D gene. Looked up from germline, CDR1 is MDHEN and CDR2 is SYDVKM. Between the trimmed V and J ends, which lost 7 bases and 3 bases, there was a span of 9 bases. The CDR3 totals 12 residues. The DNA for the CDR3 is TGTGCCAGCACCCCACAAGACTATGGCTACACCTTC. Its translation is CASTPQDYGYTF.

The V call is TRBV11-1, the J call TRBJ2-1; possible D gene TRBD2, 6 bases. Germline CDR1 reads SGHAT; CDR2 reads FQDESV (reference sequence). V was pared by 5 bases and J by 9 bases, with 14 bases between. The length of the CDR3 is 13 residues. The CDR3 reads CASSPRDLSEQFF. The CDR3 coding sequence is TGTGCCAGCAGCCCCCGGGACTTAAGTGAGCAGTTCTTC.

The genes are TRBV27 and TRBJ2-5, with 9 bases lining up with TRBD1. The CDR3 is 14 residues long. After removal of 5 bases from V and 5 bases from J, the junction contained 6 bases not matched to a gene. Germline loops: CDR1 MNHEY, CDR2 SMNVEV (reference sequence). The CDR3 DNA is TGTGCCAGCAGTGCACTGACAGGGGGGGAGACCCAGTACTTC. Its protein product is CASSALTGGETQYF.

The rearrangement joins TRBV28 to TRBJ2-7; TRBD2 agrees at 7 bases. There are 15 residues in the CDR3. Looked up from germline, CDR1 is MDHEN and CDR2 is SYDVKM. Trimming removed 4 bases from V and 8 bases from J; junction bases left unmatched: 14. The CDR3 sequence is CASSSNSGRSVKQYF. The CDR3 DNA reads TGTGCCAGCAGTTCCAATAGCGGGCGGTCTGTAAAGCAGTACTTC.

This chain uses TRBV5-6 with TRBJ1-1; TRBD1 is a possible D gene (6 bases). The CDR3 length is 17 residues. V was shortened by 0 bases and J by 5 bases, with 20 bases between the two germline ends. Germline values: CDR1 SGHDT, CDR2 YYEEEE. CDR3 region: CASSLVSMGQRGTEAFF. The CDR3 nucleotides read TGTGCCAGCAGCTTGGTTAGTATGGGACAAAGGGGGACTGAAGCTTTCTTT. The whole variable domain, filled in from reference TRBV5-6 and TRBJ1-1, reads DAGVTQSPTHLIKTRGQQVTLRCSPKSGHDTVSWYQQALGQGPQFIFQYYEEEERQRGNFPDRFSGHQFPNYSSELNVNALLLGDSALYLCASSLVSMGQRGTEAFFGQGTRLTVV.

The V call is TRBV6-5, the J call TRBJ2-7; a weak D match, TRBD2 (5 bases). Germline assignment: CDR1 MNHEY and CDR2 SVGAGI. The length of the CDR3 is 16 residues. V gave up 0 bases and J gave up 0 bases, with 12 bases separating them. CDR3 protein: CASSYSIHGISYEQYF. The DNA for the CDR3 is TGTGCCAGCAGTTACTCGATCCACGGGATCTCCTACGAGCAGTACTTC.

The chain carries TRBV4-1 and TRBJ1-1, with TRBD1 as a possible D gene (6 bases). Trimming shortened V by 0 bases and J by 0 bases, and 17 bases separated the two germline ends. CDR3 length: 18 residues. Germline CDR1 MGHRA, CDR2 YSYEKL. CDR3 sequence reads: CASSQEGLQGYMNTEAFF. The DNA for the CDR3 is TGCGCCAGCAGCCAAGAGGGTCTACAGGGCTATATGAACACTGAAGCTTTCTTT.

The V gene is TRBV28, the J gene TRBJ1-6; D gene uncertain. The germline V gene has CDR1 MDHEN and CDR2 SYDVKM. CDR3 length: 11 residues. Trimming took off 6 bases at V and 5 bases at J, with 2 bases between the two ends. CDR3 amino acids: CASRNNSPLHF. Written as DNA, the CDR3 is TGTGCCAGCAGGAATAATTCACCCCTCCACTTT. Based on the CDR3 plus reference TRBV28 and TRBJ1-6, the full variable domain is DVKVTQSSRYLVKRTGEKVFLECVQDMDHENMFWYRQDPGLGLRLIYFSYDVKMKEKGDIPEGYSVSREKKERFSLILESASTNQTSMYLCASRNNSPLHFGNGTRLTVT.

In this sample, this clone turned up a few times. J is TRBJ1-1 and V is TRBV30; D gene uncertain. V lost 0 bases and J 9 bases, leaving 8 bases between the germline ends. CDR1 and CDR2 from the germline V gene are GTSNPN and SVGIG (reference sequence). This CDR3 is built from 11 residues. CDR3 amino acids: CAWSVYRQAFF. The CDR3 DNA sequence: TGTGCCTGGAGTGTATACCGGCAAGCTTTCTTT. Filled out from reference TRBV30 and TRBJ1-1, the complete variable domain reads SQTIHQWPATLVQPVGSPLSLECTVEGTSNPNLYWYRQAAGRGLQLLFYSVGIGQISSEVPQNLSASRPQDRQFILSSKKLLLSDSGFYLCAWSVYRQAFFGQGTRLTVV.

The chain uses TRBV30 and TRBJ2-7; D is unresolved. Looked up from germline, CDR1 is GTSNPN and CDR2 is SVGIG (reference sequence). V dropped 2 bases and J dropped 2 bases, with 10 bases sitting between them. CDR3 length: 13 amino acids. This chain's CDR3 is CAWSKSVTYEQYF. DNA for the CDR3: TGTGCCTGGAGTAAAAGCGTTACCTACGAGCAGTACTTC.

The rearrangement uses TRBV29-1 and TRBJ2-6; D not certain. The ends were cut back, 1 base at V and 0 bases at J, with 4 bases in the middle. This CDR3 is built from 14 residues. Per the germline V gene, CDR1 is SQVTM and CDR2 is ANQGSEA. The DNA of the CDR3 is TGCAGCGTTGAAGTGGGCTCTGGGGCCAACGTCCTGACTTTC. The encoded protein is CSVEVGSGANVLTF. Complete variable domain (other parts from reference TRBV29-1 and TRBJ2-6): SAVISQKPSRDICQRGTSLTIQCQVDSQVTMMFWYRQQPGQSLTLIATANQGSEATYESGFVIDKFPISRPNLTFSTLTVSNMSPEDSSIYLCSVEVGSGANVLTFGAGSRLTVL.

This clone has more than one count but fewer than ten. J is TRBJ2-2 and V is TRBV18; 7 bases are a match to TRBD2. Losses at the gene ends were 5 bases for V and 1 base for J; bases not matched to a gene: 7. The CDR3 contains 16 residues. Germline assignment: CDR1 KGHSH and CDR2 LQKENI. As DNA, the CDR3 is TGTGCCAGCTCATGGGCAGCGGGGAAGAACACCGGGGAGCTGTTTTTT. Its protein product is CASSWAAGKNTGELFF.

The genes are TRBV14 and TRBJ2-3; 8 nucleotides match TRBD2. Germline V gene sequence: CDR1 SGHDN, CDR2 FVKESK. This CDR3 has 15 residues. Trimming took 4 bases from V and 3 from J; bases not matched to a gene: 6. The CDR3, as DNA: TGTGCCAGCAGCCGAAGCGGGGGATTGACAGATACGCAGTATTTT. This sequence encodes CASSRSGGLTDTQYF.

The J gene is TRBJ1-4, the V gene TRBV5-1, with 11 bases fitting TRBD1. V lost 0 bases, J lost 7 bases, and 2 bases stayed unmatched. There are 15 residues in the CDR3. The V gene's germline CDR1 is SGHRS and CDR2 YFSETQ. The CDR3 loop reads CASSLAGTGGEKLFF. Written as DNA, the CDR3 is TGCGCCAGCAGCTTGGCCGGGACAGGGGGTGAAAAACTGTTTTTT.

This clone was counted only a few times. The V gene is TRBV18, the J gene TRBJ2-7; 10 nucleotides agree with TRBD1. The junction had 7 bases not matched to a gene; V was cut back by 5 bases and J by 6 bases. Germline lookup yields CDR1 KGHSH and CDR2 LQKENI. CDR3 length: 14 amino acids. The CDR3 sequence is CASSWDRGMAEQYF. CDR3 DNA sequence: TGTGCCAGCTCATGGGACAGGGGTATGGCCGAGCAGTACTTC.

The chain employs TRBV5-1 and TRBJ2-5, with 11 bases lining up with TRBD2. The germline V gene has CDR1 SGHRS and CDR2 YFSETQ. The CDR3 is 12 residues long. Trimming took 5 bases from V and 9 from J; bases not matched to a gene: 3. The CDR3 DNA reads TGCGCCAGCAGACTAGCGGGGGAGTCCCAGTACTTC. Amino acids: CASRLAGESQYF.

This chain connects TRBV5-8 to TRBJ1-2, with D unresolved. Trimming removed 0 bases from V and 0 bases from J, with 6 bases in between. The CDR3 is made up of 14 amino acids. Germline V CDR1 and CDR2: SGHTS, YDEGEE. This CDR3 is CASSLGVANYGYTF. The CDR3 DNA sequence: TGTGCCAGCAGCTTGGGTGTTGCTAACTATGGCTACACCTTC.